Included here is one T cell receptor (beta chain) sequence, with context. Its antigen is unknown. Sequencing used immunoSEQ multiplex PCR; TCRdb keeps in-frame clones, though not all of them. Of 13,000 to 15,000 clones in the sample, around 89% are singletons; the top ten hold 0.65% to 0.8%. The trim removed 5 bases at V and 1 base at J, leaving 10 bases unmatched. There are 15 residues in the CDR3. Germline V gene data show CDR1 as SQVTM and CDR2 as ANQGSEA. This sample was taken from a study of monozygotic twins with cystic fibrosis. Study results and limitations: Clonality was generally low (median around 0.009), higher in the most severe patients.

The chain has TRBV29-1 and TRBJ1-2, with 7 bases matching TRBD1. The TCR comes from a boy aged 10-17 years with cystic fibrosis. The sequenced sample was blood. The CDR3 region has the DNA TGCAGCGTTATGCGCCGGGACAGTCTTAACTATGGCTACACCTTC. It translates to CSVMRRDSLNYGYTF.